This TCR beta chain was captured in a study of blood T cell repertoires in COVID-19 (dated by TCRdb to about 2020). Describing the broader study: Samples from collaborators originated in the United States, Italy and Spain and spanned both the acute and convalescent phases of COVID-19. The repertoires were released in a freely available public database meant as a resource for research on the immune response to SARS-CoV-2. The prospective study material was composed of cDNA or gDNA derived from T cells, B-cell-depleted T cells, or PBMCs. Where available, HLA class I and class II types were obtained from metadata supplied by the sample provider rather than from assay-based typing. The samples were drawn from the first 160 participants of the ongoing ImmuneRACE study and from 1,200 or so subjects provided by 6 global collaborators. Nearly every sample came with metadata listing a de-identified subject ID, COVID-19 status, age in years and sex. The dataset comprised deeply sampled blood TCRbeta repertoires from subjects exposed to, actively infected with, or recovered from COVID-19. Results and caveats for the whole study, not just this receptor: The quantity of clinical and demographic metadata differed by source and by participant and was supplied without curation.

A note on this clone: No cognate antigen has been identified for it. One base away there is no much larger clone; base qualities are not given.

Collaborating institutions collected whole blood in K2EDTA tubes following their own protocols. For TCRbeta analysis, collaborator samples were shipped as frozen whole blood, as isolated PBMCs, or as DNA extracted from either sample type. TCRbeta CDR3 regions were amplified from genomic DNA by means of the immunoSEQ Assay, a bias-controlled multiplex PCR. The original pipeline was this. The number of nucleated cells in each sample was estimated by amplification of reference gene primers within the assay. To quantify the absolute abundance of each unique TCRbeta CDR3 rearrangement, sequence reads were collapsed and filtered. Productive Simpson clonality was computed per sample as the square root of Simpson's diversity index over productive rearrangements. Not all clones reach the TCRdb copy of this immuneACCESS table, which keeps in-frame sequences only. Checked studies attribute under half of the gap to unresolved V genes and leave the rest unexplained. The D gene and trimming were derived from the DNA, and the V and J assignments and clone size from that table. The sample yields about 44,000 clones; 80% to 90% were counted once. Around a sixth of the sample is in the top ten clones.

The sequence derives from a man between 65 and 80 years old with active COVID-19. The sample was peripheral blood.

The DNA is as follows: TGTGCCAGCAGGAGAGACAGATACAATGAGCAGTTCTTC. This gives the protein CASRRDRYNEQFF. The chain joins TRBV27 to TRBJ2-1; TRBD1 might be the D gene, on 5 matching bases. Sequences MNHEY (CDR1) and SMNVEV (CDR2) are obtained from the germline V gene (reference sequence). Counted from cysteine to phenylalanine, this CDR3 has 13 amino acids. Here the CDR3 DNA is all that survives: 39 bases in frame from base 1. V was cut back by 6 bases and J by 4 bases, leaving a gap of 10 bases between them.